This T cell receptor (beta chain) is drawn from a study of cytomegalovirus exposure and HLA in healthy donors. Researchers ran the PCR with 60 Vbeta and 13 Jbeta primers. Method: immunoSEQ multiplex PCR; TCRdb's copy keeps in-frame clones and lacks some. The table for this sample gives more than 95,000 clones. Notes on this clone: Its antigen is currently unknown.

Sampled while nominally healthy, donors likely had unrecorded immune exposures. Whole-study findings and limits: There were a few CMV-associated chains whose specificity for CMV antigens was confirmed in vitro. It was shown in a later analysis that HLA-associated TCR beta chains were more clonally expanded than other, equally common chains.

CDR3 length: 18 residues. Looked up from germline, CDR1 is SGDLS and CDR2 is YYNGEE. The germline V and J ends were trimmed by 0 bases and 3 bases, with 16 bases remaining between them. The sequence derives from a man aged 25-45 years in good health and CMV-seronegative. The chain joins TRBV9 to TRBJ2-6; a possible D gene is TRBD1 (6 bases). The sample taken for sequencing was PBMCs. The DNA of the CDR3 is TGTGCCAGCAGCGTAGCACTCAGGGGAATGGATGGGGCCAACGTCCTGACTTTC. Protein sequence: CASSVALRGMDGANVLTF.